These 6 T cell receptor beta chains came from one sample sequenced in a study of shared clonotypes between healthy human individuals. The naive CD8 subset, CD45RO-negative cells positively selected for CCR7, excluded terminally differentiated effector memory CD45RA+ cells. TCRdb keeps only in-frame clones here, not all; method: immunoSEQ multiplex PCR. The profile shows around 550,000 clones, 85% to 95% of them singletons. Sequences were obtained from naive CD8+ T cells sorted from blood. These receptors were obtained from a woman in her 30s in good health.

The genes are TRBV9 and TRBJ2-2; the match to TRBD2 covers 10 bases. Trimming at V came to 6 bases and at J to 3 bases, leaving 5 bases not matched to a gene. The length of the CDR3 is 15 residues. The germline V gene encodes CDR1 SGDLS and CDR2 YYNGEE. The CDR3 reads CASNEGLAYTGELFF. CDR3 in DNA: TGTGCCAGCAACGAGGGACTAGCGTACACCGGGGAGCTGTTTTTT. Full variable domain (rest looked up from reference TRBV9 and TRBJ2-2): DSGVTQTPKHLITATGQRVTLRCSPRSGDLSVYWYQQSLDQGLQFLIQYYNGEERAKGNILERFSAQQFPDLHSELNLSSLELGDSALYFCASNEGLAYTGELFFGEGSRLTVL.

J is TRBJ2-3 and V is TRBV5-4; 7 bases map to TRBD1. CDR1 and CDR2 from the germline V gene are SGHNT and YYREEE (reference sequence). The CDR3 consists of 17 residues. The trim removed 2 bases at V and 6 bases at J, leaving 15 bases unmatched. CDR3 coding DNA: TGTGCCAGCAGCTTACAAGGGGGCGGGCGCGGGTTCGATACGCAGTATTTT. Its translation: CASSLQGGGRGFDTQYF.

This chain links TRBV9 with TRBJ2-5; the D gene is possibly TRBD2 (6 bases). Between the trimmed V and J ends, which lost 0 bases and 4 bases, there was a span of 13 bases. CDR1 and CDR2 from the germline V gene are SGDLS and YYNGEE. The CDR3 spans 15 residues. The CDR3 nucleotides read TGTGCCAGCAGCGTAGAGGAGGGTTCAGGAGAGACCCAGTACTTC. As protein: CASSVEEGSGETQYF.

V usage is TRBV20-1 and J usage is TRBJ1-4; D remains ambiguous. The CDR3 contains 11 residues. Germline V gene sequence: CDR1 DFQATT, CDR2 SNEGSKA (reference sequence). V dropped 3 bases and J dropped 7 bases, with 6 bases sitting between them. CDR3 sequence: CSARRGEKLFF. The CDR3 DNA sequence: TGCAGTGCTAGGCGGGGTGAAAAACTGTTTTTT.

V gene TRBV27 combines with J gene TRBJ2-1; D may be TRBD2 (5 bases). V lost 3 bases, J lost 9 bases, and 15 bases lay in between. This CDR3 is 14 amino acids long. Per the germline V gene, CDR1 is MNHEY and CDR2 is SMNVEV (reference sequence). This CDR3 reads CASSLSRTGSEQFF. The CDR3, as DNA: TGTGCCAGCAGTTTGTCCAGGACTGGCTCTGAGCAGTTCTTC.

The rearrangement links TRBV20-1 to TRBJ2-7; D remains unclear. The V and J ends lost 2 bases and 4 bases respectively, with 6 bases between them. Germline lookup yields CDR1 DFQATT and CDR2 SNEGSKA (reference sequence). The CDR3 spans 11 residues. The CDR3 sequence: CSARMDYEQYF. As DNA, the CDR3 is TGCAGTGCTAGAATGGATTACGAGCAGTACTTC.